The 31 T cell receptor beta chains reported below all come from one sample, sequenced in a study of cytomegalovirus exposure and HLA in healthy donors. PCR was performed using 60 Vbeta and 13 Jbeta primers. Produced via immunoSEQ multiplex PCR; TCRdb's table is partial and in-frame only. The repertoire holds about 130,000 clones, with approximately 70% as singletons. The sample taken for sequencing was PBMCs. These receptors were collected from a woman aged 60 to 75 in good health and CMV-seropositive.

The genes are TRBV5-4 and TRBJ2-7; weak D call: TRBD1 (5 bases). Germline V lookup: CDR1 SGHNT, CDR2 YYREEE (reference sequence). The CDR3 is 14 amino acids. Trimming removed 1 base at V and 3 bases at J, with 11 bases between. The CDR3 is CASSLLGQGYEQYF. The CDR3 nucleotides read TGTGCCAGCAGCTTGTTGGGGCAAGGCTACGAGCAGTACTTC.

The V and J genes are TRBV2 and TRBJ1-3, with D uncertain. Deletions cut 5 bases from V and 0 bases from J, with 8 bases between. The V gene's germline CDR1 is SNHLY and CDR2 FYNNEI. This CDR3 is built from 14 residues. The CDR3 spells CASSSEFSGNTIYF. The CDR3 nucleotides are TGTGCCAGCAGTAGTGAGTTCTCTGGAAACACCATATATTTT.

About this clone: A far larger clone is one nucleotide away, so this likely arose from a read error. The chain is built from TRBV6-1 and TRBJ2-5; TRBD1 is a possible D gene (6 bases). Deletions cut 3 bases from V and 5 bases from J, with 13 bases between. The CDR3 is made up of 14 amino acids. Germline CDR1 reads MNHNS; CDR2 reads SASEGT. The CDR3 protein is CASSEAGDRETQYF. DNA of the CDR3: TGTGCCAGCAGTGAGGCAGGGGATAGGGAGACCCAGTACTTC.

The V and J genes are TRBV11-3 and TRBJ2-1; TRBD2 is a possible D gene (5 bases). This CDR3 spans 13 amino acids. From germline, CDR1 is SGHNT and CDR2 YENEEA. Between the trimmed V and J ends, which lost 5 bases and 7 bases, there was a span of 12 bases. The CDR3, as DNA: TGTGCCAGCAGCCTCGGACTTGCGAATGAGCAGTTCTTC. Protein sequence: CASSLGLANEQFF.

The chain links TRBV29-1 to TRBJ2-7; TRBD2 might be the D (5 bases). CDR3 size: 12 residues. CDR1 SQVTM and CDR2 ANQGSEA come from the germline V gene. V was shortened by 3 bases and J by 5 bases, with 11 bases between the two germline ends. This CDR3 is CSVDNRGHEQYF. The DNA of the CDR3 is TGCAGCGTTGACAATCGAGGGCACGAGCAGTACTTC.

This clone turned up a few times. The rearrangement joins TRBV10-2 to TRBJ2-1, with 16 bases identical to TRBD2. The trim removed 7 bases at V and 6 bases at J, leaving 6 bases unmatched. CDR1 is WSHSY and CDR2 is SAAADI in the germline V gene. The CDR3 is 16 residues long. CDR3 in amino acids: CASTLGLAGGSNEQFF. The CDR3 region has the DNA TGCGCCAGCACCCTGGGACTAGCGGGGGGGAGCAATGAGCAGTTCTTC.

The chain employs TRBV9 and TRBJ2-7, with D perhaps TRBD2 (6 bases). Germline lookup yields CDR1 SGDLS and CDR2 YYNGEE. V was clipped by 4 bases and J by 4 bases, with 18 bases between them. The CDR3 totals 15 residues. This chain's CDR3 is CASSPRMGGPYEQYF. The CDR3, as DNA: TGTGCCAGCAGCCCGCGGATGGGGGGTCCGTACGAGCAGTACTTC. The whole variable domain, filled in from reference TRBV9 and TRBJ2-7, reads DSGVTQTPKHLITATGQRVTLRCSPRSGDLSVYWYQQSLDQGLQFLIQYYNGEERAKGNILERFSAQQFPDLHSELNLSSLELGDSALYFCASSPRMGGPYEQYFGPGTRLTVT.

The chain couples TRBV19 to TRBJ2-3, with 11 bases matching TRBD2. CDR3 size: 19 residues. CDR1 is LNHDA and CDR2 is SQIVND in the germline V gene (reference sequence). J gave up 6 bases and V 3 bases, and 17 bases lay outside the gene matches. CDR3 sequence: CASSIYGSGGARPLDTQYF. CDR3 sequence (DNA): TGTGCCAGTAGTATTTATGGTAGCGGGGGGGCCCGGCCCTTGGATACGCAGTATTTT.

The chain recombines TRBV6-1 with TRBJ1-5, with no clear D. The CDR3 runs 13 residues. Looked up from germline, CDR1 is MNHNS and CDR2 is SASEGT. V gave up 7 bases and J gave up 7 bases, with 14 bases separating them. Here the CDR3 reads CASTDFEGQPQHF. The CDR3 DNA reads TGTGCCAGCACGGACTTTGAAGGACAGCCCCAGCATTTT.

The J gene is TRBJ2-3, the V gene TRBV11-2, with 14 bases aligning to TRBD2. The CDR3 spans 17 residues. V lost 7 bases to trimming and J lost 1 base; unmatched junction nucleotides: 7. Germline values: CDR1 SGHAT, CDR2 FQNNGV. DNA for the CDR3: TGTGCCAGCACTGGACTAGCGGGGGGAGTAGGCACAGATACGCAGTATTTT. Translated: CASTGLAGGVGTDTQYF.

This chain uses TRBV7-2 with TRBJ1-3, with no clear D. Germline lookup yields CDR1 SGHTA and CDR2 FQGNSA. This CDR3 region has 15 residues. With 5 bases removed from V and 0 bases from J, the gap between germline ends came to 11 bases. CDR3 sequence (DNA): TGTGCCAGCAGCCAACAACAGTTCTCTGGAAACACCATATATTTT. It is translated as CASSQQQFSGNTIYF.

CDR3 sequence: CASSVGGLAGNEQFF. CDR3 DNA sequence: TGTGCCAGCAGCGTAGGGGGACTAGCGGGGAATGAGCAGTTCTTC. V usage is TRBV9 and J usage is TRBJ2-1; 13 bases line up with TRBD2. The J segment lost 7 bases and the V segment lost 0 bases, leaving 1 base of the junction unmatched. CDR3 length equals 15 residues. Germline CDR1 reads SGDLS; CDR2 reads YYNGEE.

This clone came up once. The chain joins TRBV28 to TRBJ1-2; tentative D call: TRBD1 (5 bases). V lost 7 bases to trimming and J lost 4 bases, with 16 bases between them. The CDR3 totals 14 residues. Germline values: CDR1 MDHEN, CDR2 SYDVKM. CDR3 sequence: CASIAGPTLYGYTF. CDR3 in DNA: TGTGCCAGCATTGCAGGGCCCACCCTCTATGGCTACACCTTC.

The chain links TRBV11-2 to TRBJ2-7, with 9 nucleotides matching TRBD1. The CDR3 is 15 amino acids. Trimming removed 5 bases from V and 0 bases from J; junction bases left unmatched: 5. Germline CDR1 reads SGHAT; CDR2 reads FQNNGV. The CDR3: CASSRGQGVSYEQYF. CDR3 DNA: TGTGCCAGCAGCCGGGGACAGGGAGTCTCCTACGAGCAGTACTTC.

The genes are TRBV19 and TRBJ1-2; 7 positions agree with TRBD1. Germline V CDR1 and CDR2: LNHDA, SQIVND (reference sequence). V dropped 6 bases and J dropped 10; count of bases not matched to a gene: 5. This CDR3 is 11 amino acids long. The CDR3 is CASRIQGTYTF. The CDR3 nucleotides are TGTGCCAGTAGGATACAGGGGACCTACACCTTC.

V and J are TRBV5-5 and TRBJ1-5; TRBD1 aligns across 9 bases. This CDR3 region has 14 residues. V dropped 4 bases and J dropped 11; count of bases not matched to a gene: 10. Looked up from germline, CDR1 is SGHKS and CDR2 is YYEKEE (reference sequence). CDR3 sequence: CASSPWTGVRSQHF. DNA of the CDR3: TGTGCCAGCAGCCCGTGGACAGGGGTGAGGTCCCAGCATTTT.

This sequence joins TRBV29-1 and TRBJ2-2; perhaps TRBD2 as D (5 bases). The length of the CDR3 is 11 residues. V was clipped by 6 bases and J by 4 bases, with 6 bases between them. Germline V gene data show CDR1 as SQVTM and CDR2 as ANQGSEA. For the CDR3, the DNA is TGCAGCGTCGAGGGCACCGGGGAGCTGTTTTTT. Translation: CSVEGTGELFF.

The chain has TRBV5-4 and TRBJ1-2; D is uncertain. This CDR3 is 13 amino acids long. From germline, CDR1 is SGHNT and CDR2 YYREEE (reference sequence). V was pared by 1 base and J by 1 base, with 5 bases between. This CDR3 is CASSLWSNYGYTF. The CDR3 DNA is TGTGCCAGCAGCTTGTGGAGTAACTATGGCTACACCTTC.

The rearrangement links TRBV10-1 to TRBJ2-7; the match to TRBD1 covers 11 bases. The CDR3 loop spans 15 amino acids. Germline CDR1 WNHNN, CDR2 SYGVQD (reference sequence). V was pared by 0 bases and J by 3 bases, with 1 base of the junction left unmatched. The CDR3 reads CASSESGTGGYEQYF. CDR3 nucleotide sequence: TGCGCCAGCAGTGAGTCGGGGACAGGGGGCTACGAGCAGTACTTC.

The V and J genes are TRBV6-5 and TRBJ1-2, with D perhaps TRBD1 (5 bases). The CDR3 has 15 amino acids. CDR1 and CDR2 (germline): MNHEY, SVGAGI. V was pared by 2 bases and J by 0 bases, with 10 bases between. The CDR3 DNA reads as TGTGCCAGCAGTTACGGAGGGGCCACTAACTATGGCTACACCTTC. Protein product: CASSYGGATNYGYTF.

The rearrangement links TRBV6-5 to TRBJ1-2; 9 bases match TRBD1. Unmatched junction bases numbered 8, after V lost 6 bases and J lost 3 bases. The CDR3 is 15 residues long. Germline V CDR1 and CDR2: MNHEY, SVGAGI. The CDR3 DNA is TGTGCCAGCAGCCTAGCCGGGACAGGGTACTATGGCTACACCTTC. Encoded protein: CASSLAGTGYYGYTF.

The V gene is TRBV25-1, the J gene TRBJ2-1; D perhaps matches TRBD2 (6 bases). The CDR3 sequence is 17 residues long. The germline V and J ends were trimmed by 6 bases and 0 bases, with 18 bases remaining between them. CDR1 is MGHDK and CDR2 is SYGVNS in the germline V gene. Here the CDR3 DNA reads TGTGCCAGCAGCAGTGGCGGGACCCAAAGCTCCTACAATGAGCAGTTCTTC. It translates to CASSSGGTQSSYNEQFF.

This clone was counted between two and nine times. The rearrangement joins TRBV5-1 to TRBJ1-4; D gene ambiguous. The CDR3 totals 13 residues. The V and J ends lost 4 bases and 8 bases respectively, with 12 bases between them. Germline V CDR1 and CDR2: SGHRS, YFSETQ. The CDR3 bases are TGCGCCAGCAGCGTCAGTACCGTGGAAAAACTGTTTTTT. This codes for CASSVSTVEKLFF.

J is TRBJ1-5 and V is TRBV7-6; TRBD1 might be the D (5 bases). CDR3 length: 15 amino acids. Germline CDR1 is SGHVS and CDR2 is FNYEAQ. Deletions cut 2 bases from V and 5 bases from J, with 13 bases between. The CDR3 region has the DNA TGTGCCAGCAGCTTAAAGGGGTTTCGGGATCAGCCCCAGCATTTT. As protein: CASSLKGFRDQPQHF.

The rearrangement links TRBV5-1 to TRBJ1-5; a possible D gene is TRBD1 (6 bases). The V gene lost 0 bases and the J gene lost 7 bases, with 17 bases spanning the gap. This CDR3 has 16 residues. Germline lookup yields CDR1 SGHRS and CDR2 YFSETQ. In nucleotides, the CDR3 is TGCGCCAGCAGCTTGGAGGGGGGGCGACCCGAACAGCCCCAGCATTTT. As protein: CASSLEGGRPEQPQHF.

The rearrangement uses TRBV29-1 and TRBJ2-5; TRBD2 matches 12 bases. Near its end, the DNA agrees better with TRBJ2-7, so the J call may be wrong. Germline V gene sequence: CDR1 SQVTM, CDR2 ANQGSEA. CDR3 length equals 14 residues. The CDR3 reads CSVAGLAGIYEQYF. CDR3 nucleotides: TGCAGCGTCGCAGGACTAGCGGGGATTTACGAGCAGTACTTC.

The rearrangement joins TRBV7-7 to TRBJ2-7; the D is unclear. V dropped 7 bases and J dropped 4 bases, with 14 bases sitting between them. Germline V lookup: CDR1 SSHAT, CDR2 FNYEAQ (reference sequence). This CDR3 has 13 residues. CDR3 sequence: CASIPADSYEQYF. CDR3 DNA sequence: TGTGCCAGCATCCCCGCGGATTCATACGAGCAGTACTTC.

This clone has only a few counts. This chain uses TRBV4-1 with TRBJ2-1, with 8 bases identical to TRBD2. J was trimmed by 4 bases and V by 4 bases; bases with no gene match: 12. The CDR3 runs to 17 residues. CDR1 is MGHRA and CDR2 is YSYEKL in the germline V gene. CDR3 coding DNA: TGCGCCAGCAGCCCATCGATACTAGCGGCTATTTACAATGAGCAGTTCTTC. Its translation is CASSPSILAAIYNEQFF.

As to this clone: Mismatch with germline at one junction end may stem from a read error. This chain connects TRBV7-8 to TRBJ1-1, with D unclear. Germline CDR1 and CDR2: SGHVS and FQNEAQ. CDR3 length equals 11 residues. CDR3 nucleotides: TGTGCCAGCAGCGGAGGCACTGCAGCTTTCTTT. Protein sequence: CASSGGTAAFF.

Comment on this clone: Other DNA sequences within the sample encode an identical CDR3. The chain combines TRBV27 with TRBJ2-7; D gene unclear. Germline loops: CDR1 MNHEY, CDR2 SMNVEV (reference sequence). The CDR3 is 13 amino acids. V was clipped by 2 bases and J by 0 bases, with 5 bases between them. The CDR3, as DNA: TGTGCCAGCAGTTTACACTCCTCCTACGAGCAGTACTTC. This encodes CASSLHSSYEQYF.

The chain links TRBV10-3 to TRBJ2-7; 7 bases fit TRBD1. CDR3 length: 14 residues. The germline CDR1 and CDR2 sequences are ENHRY and SYGVKD. V shed 4 bases, J shed 0 bases, and the junction held 3 bases outside the gene matches. The CDR3 spells CAISVRGYSYEQYF. The CDR3 DNA follows: TGTGCCATCAGTGTCAGGGGGTACTCCTACGAGCAGTACTTC.